The present T cell receptor beta chain was sequenced within a study of blood T cells in healthy people across ages. Across the whole study: About one barcoded beta molecule per two T cells was the capture yield of template switching. Study results and caveats: It was not possible, with unsorted PBMCs, to conclusively compare naive and antigen-experienced cells. Aged donors had fewer naive CD4+ cells and lower diversity than long-lived donors.

Donors were healthy Caucasian individuals from Russia aged roughly 6 to 90. Concerning this clonotype itself: Its antigen is still unknown.

A sample-barcoded 5' primer and a J-beta primer mix were used in a second PCR of roughly 7 to 11 cycles. TCRdb independently ran MiXCR on the 5' RACE reads; one entry per CDR3 protein. The table shows about 1.8 million distinct CDR3 sequences, with 49% occurring only once. This CDR3 is built from 17 residues. Germline assignment: CDR1 SGHDT and CDR2 YYEEEE. V was clipped by 4 bases and J by 0 bases, with 17 bases between them. The sequenced material came from blood. The chain carries TRBV5-6 and TRBJ2-4, with D perhaps given as TRBD1 or TRBD2 (5 bases each). The receptor was derived from a woman in her 40s in good health. For the CDR3, the DNA is TGTGCCAGCAGCAGGGGTGCGGACGGACTAGCCAAAAACATTCAGTACTTC. As protein: CASSRGADGLAKNIQYF.